The present T cell receptor (beta chain) was sequenced within a study of T-cell reconstitution after alpha-beta-depleted transplantation in children listed by TCRdb under 2016. A note on the overall study: Using TCR repertoire profiling, the study followed T-cell immune reconstitution in a quantitative way in children after TCRalphabeta/CD19-depleted allogeneic hematopoietic cell transplantation.

The germline ends are 7 bases apart after V is trimmed by 7 bases and J by 0 bases. The CDR3 contains 12 residues, cysteine and phenylalanine counted. The CDR3 DNA has 36 bases and is translated from base 1. The CDR1 and CDR2 encoded by the germline V gene are SNHLY and FYNNEI. What the work shows at the level of the full study, not this receptor alone: The high TCRbeta diversity at day 60 in some patients was ascribed to recipient T cells and intrathymic progenitors that had survived conditioning. The apparently early recovery of alphabetaT-cell counts about two months after transplant reportedly depended on only several hundred rapidly expanded clones that came from non-depleted graft cells. Over subsequent months, a decline in hyperexpanded clone frequencies was noted, and after one year, T-cell counts and TCRbeta diversity were mostly ascribed to newly produced T cells.

About this clonotype itself: Its antigen remains undetermined. The input lacks base qualities; no much larger clone sits a single base away.

Preparation of the library involved PCR. TCRdb names Illumina HiSeq 2500 as the instrument used. Molecular barcoding was employed in the preparation of TCR libraries, with unique molecular identifiers being used to normalize TCRbeta repertoire quantification. TCRdb trimmed the raw reads at Q25, called clones with MiXCR and kept productive beta chains. When rows share a CDR3 protein, they turn into one entry using the most common DNA and genes. The table for this sample lists 200,000 to 300,000 distinct CDR3 sequences; more than 20% of them were counted only once. The biggest ten clones account for 4% to 5.5% of the sample. Taken with the paper, the label for treatment or condition translates to: allogeneic hematopoietic cell transplantation with graft depleted of TCRalphabeta T cells and CD19 B cells. The transplant recipients were children given TCRalphabeta/CD19-depleted allogeneic hematopoietic cell grafts.

The input for sequencing was PBMCs, mostly from graft donor cells, taken 360 days after TCRalphabeta/CD19-depleted stem cell transplant. This receptor was taken from a female patient aged 2-10 years who had a stem cell transplant for congenital amegakaryocytic thrombocytopenia, so the T cells may come from the graft donor. The rearrangement combines TRBV2 with TRBJ2-7, and possibly TRBD1, on 5 matching bases. CDR3 region: CASTDSSYEQYF. The DNA sequence is TGTGCCAGCACCGACAGCTCCTACGAGCAGTACTTC.